This is a list of T cell receptor beta chains from one sample in a study of blood T cell repertoires in COVID-19. Only in-frame clones appear in the TCRdb table, and some are missing; sequencing was by immunoSEQ multiplex PCR. The data contain some 40,000 clones, approximately 81% of them singletons. Sequencing used peripheral blood. Every receptor here comes from a man aged 55 to 70 in a cohort sampled during active COVID-19. CDR3s include the opening cysteine and the closing phenylalanine or tryptophan. The order of the fields is V gene, clone size, J gene, D gene, CDR3 protein, CDR3 DNA. The D gene is left open where the match is weak. Clone size is not always given. Where it is, it says once, few, many or a class for expanded clones.

>TRBV5-1|.|TRBJ2-4|.
CASSFLSGTTKNIQYF
TGCGCCAGCAGCTTTCTTAGCGGCACCACGAAAAACATTCAGTACTTC
>TRBV7-7|few|TRBJ2-1|.
CASSEGADPYNEQFF
TGTGCCAGCAGCGAAGGAGCGGACCCCTACAATGAGCAGTTCTTC
>TRBV7-9|.|TRBJ1-4|.
CASSNSRTRTNEKLFF
TGTGCCAGCAGCAATAGTCGTACTAGGACTAATGAAAAACTGTTTTTT
>TRBV18|.|TRBJ2-7|TRBD2
CASSPPSFSGRSEQYF
TGTGCCAGCTCACCACCCTCCTTTAGCGGGAGGTCTGAGCAGTACTTC
>TRBV5-6|few|TRBJ2-2|TRBD1
CASRLTGTGGTGELFF
TGTGCCAGCAGGCTAACCGGGACAGGGGGAACCGGGGAGCTGTTTTTT
>TRBV9|.|TRBJ1-1|.
CASSVGWGQNTEAFF
TGTGCCAGCAGCGTAGGGTGGGGACAGAACACTGAAGCTTTCTTT
>TRBV6-2/TRBV6-3|.|TRBJ2-5|.
CASSGGSGWETQYF
TGTGCCAGCAGTGGTGGCTCGGGGTGGGAGACCCAGTACTTC
>TRBV15|once|TRBJ1-1|.
CATVPGGREGAFF
TGTGCCACCGTTCCAGGAGGGAGGGAGGGAGCTTTCTTT
>TRBV28|.|TRBJ1-4|TRBD1
CASSSQDRAYEKLFF
TGTGCCAGCAGTTCCCAGGACAGGGCTTATGAAAAACTGTTTTTT
>TRBV9|.|TRBJ2-1|TRBD2
CASSPYGGGSYNEQFF
TGTGCCAGCAGCCCGTATGGCGGGGGCTCCTACAATGAGCAGTTCTTC
>TRBV2|.|TRBJ1-1|.
CASKRNPNTEAFF
TGTGCCAGCAAGAGGAACCCGAACACTGAAGCTTTCTTT
>TRBV18|once|TRBJ2-1|TRBD2
CASSPGLATMGEQFF
TGTGCCAGCTCACCTGGACTAGCGACCATGGGGGAGCAGTTCTTC
>TRBV19|.|TRBJ1-3|.
CASDRFGSGNTIYF
TGTGCCAGTGACAGGTTTGGCTCTGGAAACACCATATATTTT
>TRBV6-1|.|TRBJ1-6|.
CASSEWGVTWNSPLHF
TGTGCCAGCAGTGAATGGGGGGTAACGTGGAATTCACCCCTCCACTTT
>TRBV4-1|few|TRBJ2-2|TRBD1
CASSRRQGGTGELFF
TGCGCCAGCAGCCGTCGACAGGGTGGCACCGGGGAGCTGTTTTTT
>TRBV3-1/TRBV3-2|.|TRBJ1-1|.
CASSQGVGLANTEAFF
TGTGCCAGCAGCCAAGGGGTTGGGCTGGCAAACACTGAAGCTTTCTTT
>TRBV28|.|TRBJ1-1|.
CASSPPSMNTEAFF
TGTGCCAGCAGCCCCCCGAGCATGAACACTGAAGCTTTCTTT
>TRBV27|once|TRBJ2-3|TRBD2
CASSFRTSGGTDTQYF
TGTGCCAGCAGTTTCCGGACTAGCGGGGGCACAGATACGCAGTATTTT
>TRBV7-2|.|TRBJ2-7|.
CASSIDNSYEQYF
TGTGCCAGCAGTATTGACAACTCCTACGAGCAGTACTTC
>TRBV7-2|.|TRBJ2-2|.
CASSPDRSNTGELFF
TGTGCCAGCAGCCCCGACAGGTCGAACACCGGGGAGCTGTTTTTT
>TRBV7-2|.|TRBJ1-2|TRBD1
CASSLGQGAYGYTF
TGTGCCAGCAGCTTAGGTCAGGGGGCATATGGCTACACCTTC
>TRBV12-3/TRBV12-4|.|TRBJ1-1|.
CASSFSGKTEAFF
TGTGCCAGCAGTTTTTCCGGGAAGACTGAAGCTTTCTTT
>TRBV5-1|.|TRBJ2-7|.
CASSLGPTSNEQYF
TGCGCCAGCAGCCTGGGCCCCACTAGTAACGAGCAGTACTTC
>TRBV30|.|TRBJ2-5|TRBD1
CAWSVNRWGQRTQYF
TGTGCCTGGAGTGTAAATCGTTGGGGACAGAGGACCCAGTACTTC
>TRBV27|.|TRBJ2-1|.
CASSLGSGYNEQFF
TGTGCCAGCAGTTTAGGCAGCGGCTACAATGAGCAGTTCTTC
>TRBV3-1/TRBV3-2|.|TRBJ2-5|.
CASSQDSGRGLGTQYF
TGTGCCAGCAGCCAAGATTCGGGCAGGGGTCTTGGGACCCAGTACTTC
>TRBV4-2|.|TRBJ1-1|.
CASSPGPGSEAFF
TGTGCCAGCAGCCCGGGTCCGGGTTCAGAAGCTTTCTTT
>TRBV29-1|.|TRBJ2-3|TRBD1
CSVGTGRTDTQYF
TGCAGCGTAGGGACAGGGCGAACAGATACGCAGTATTTT
>TRBV5-1|.|TRBJ2-1|.
CASSLGGYNEQFF
TGCGCCAGCAGCTTAGGAGGCTACAATGAGCAGTTCTTC
>TRBV3-1/TRBV3-2|.|TRBJ2-3|TRBD2
CASSQDSGETDTQYF
TGTGCCAGCAGCCAAGATAGCGGGGAAACAGATACGCAGTATTTT
>TRBV25-1|.|TRBJ1-1|.
CASRDTTNTEAFF
TGTGCCAGCCGGGACACAACCAACACTGAAGCTTTCTTT
>TRBV6-6|.|TRBJ1-4|.
CASTTGGSNEKLFF
TGTGCCAGCACAACGGGGGGTTCGAATGAAAAACTGTTTTTT
>TRBV4-2|.|TRBJ2-1|TRBD2
CASSQDASGYNEQFF
TGTGCCAGCAGCCAAGACGCTAGCGGCTACAATGAGCAGTTCTTC
>TRBV5-1|.|TRBJ2-2|TRBD1
CASSWGQGGTGELFF
TGCGCCAGCAGCTGGGGACAGGGAGGCACCGGGGAGCTGTTTTTT
>TRBV4-3|.|TRBJ2-3|TRBD2
CASSQGSGSTDTQYF
TGCGCCAGCAGCCAGGGTAGCGGGAGCACAGATACGCAGTATTTT
>TRBV18|once|TRBJ2-1|TRBD2
CASSPPAGGPHEQFF
TGTGCCAGCTCACCACCAGCGGGAGGGCCCCATGAGCAGTTCTTC
>TRBV15|.|TRBJ2-7|.
CATSGPGVQYEQYF
TGTGCCACCAGCGGGCCGGGAGTCCAATACGAGCAGTACTTC
>TRBV11-2|.|TRBJ1-5|.
CASSLGGGISNQPQHF
TGTGCCAGCAGCCTGGGAGGGGGGATAAGCAATCAGCCCCAGCATTTT
>TRBV7-3|once|TRBJ2-1|TRBD2
CASGKKLGLAGENEQFF
TGTGCCAGCGGCAAAAAACTGGGACTAGCGGGAGAAAATGAGCAGTTCTTC
>TRBV5-1|.|TRBJ2-5|TRBD2
CASSLGTSQGRETQYF
TGCGCCAGCAGCTTGGGGACTAGTCAGGGTAGAGAGACCCAGTACTTC
>TRBV9|.|TRBJ2-5|TRBD1
CASSVTGGETQYF
TGTGCCAGCAGCGTAACAGGGGGGGAGACCCAGTACTTC
>TRBV28|once|TRBJ2-7|.
CASSDTGTRPYEQYF
TGTGCCAGCAGTGATACAGGGACGCGCCCCTACGAGCAGTACTTC
>TRBV18|.|TRBJ1-1|.
CASSGGRLDTEAFF
TGTGCCAGCTCAGGGGGCAGGTTGGACACTGAAGCTTTCTTT
>TRBV5-1|.|TRBJ2-3|TRBD2
CASSRWGLAGERGTDTQYF
TGCGCCAGCAGCCGGTGGGGACTAGCGGGAGAGCGTGGCACAGATACGCAGTATTTT
>TRBV9|once|TRBJ2-1|TRBD2
CASSVRSTSGGPSYNEQFF
TGTGCCAGCAGCGTAAGGTCGACTAGCGGGGGGCCTTCGTACAATGAGCAGTTCTTC
>TRBV5-1|.|TRBJ2-1|TRBD2
CASSLVVAGDGEQFF
TGCGCCAGCAGCTTGGTGGTAGCGGGTGATGGTGAGCAGTTCTTC
>TRBV4-3|.|TRBJ1-6|.
CASSQNPGLDNSPLHF
TGCGCCAGCAGCCAAAATCCGGGACTGGATAATTCACCCCTCCACTTT
>TRBV14|.|TRBJ2-7|TRBD2
CASSQVPAGGREQYF
TGTGCCAGCAGCCAAGTTCCAGCGGGGGGTCGGGAGCAGTACTTC
>TRBV4-1|.|TRBJ2-5|TRBD1
CASSQEDRAGGETQYF
TGCGCCAGCAGCCAAGAGGACAGGGCCGGCGGGGAGACCCAGTACTTC
>TRBV5-6|.|TRBJ2-7|TRBD1
CASSSRTGLGEQYF
TGTGCCAGCAGCTCCCGGACAGGATTAGGAGAGCAGTACTTC